The 20 T cell receptor beta chains presented below share a single source sample, sequenced in a study of T cells after yellow fever vaccination (dated by TCRdb to the late 2010s). The library was obtained by 5' RACE. The sequencer was an Illumina NovaSeq 6000. In TCRdb, the public reads were trimmed at Q25 with fastp and aligned with MiXCR, with productive beta chains retained. When rows share a CDR3 protein, they turn into one entry using the most common DNA and genes. Counted in this sample were some 260,000 distinct CDR3 sequences; roughly 5.2% of them appeared once. The top ten clones comprise approximately 3.5% of the sample. The meaning of the sample's treatment or condition label: live attenuated yellow fever vaccine strain. The source material was CD4+ T cells sorted from PBMCs, sampled on the day of the yellow fever booster vaccination. The receptors were sampled from a man aged 18 to 29 who received the YFV17D yellow fever vaccine.

V gene TRBV4-1 combines with J gene TRBJ2-3; 8 bases agree with TRBD1. Trimming cost V 4 bases and J 0 bases; bases outside gene matches: 3. This CDR3 contains 15 residues. Germline V gene lookup returns CDR1 MGHRA and CDR2 YSYEKL. CDR3 residues: CASSRTGSSTDTQYF. Here the CDR3 DNA reads TGCGCCAGCAGCCGGACAGGGTCTAGCACAGATACGCAGTATTTT.

The CDR3, as DNA: TGTGCCAGCAGTTTTAGCGGGACAGGGGCCCCCGGGGAGCTGTTTTTT. The encoded protein is CASSFSGTGAPGELFF. The chain carries TRBV6-5 and TRBJ2-2; 10 nucleotides match TRBD1. The germline V gene encodes CDR1 MNHEY and CDR2 SVGAGI. The V gene end was trimmed by 4 bases and the J gene end by 6 bases; junction bases not matched to a gene: 8. There are 16 residues in the CDR3.

In this sample, this clonotype turned up many times. The gene calls are TRBV5-1 and TRBJ2-5, with 10 bases that match TRBD2. From germline, CDR1 is SGHRS and CDR2 YFSETQ. The CDR3 length is 17 residues. Trimming at V came to 4 bases and at J to 5 bases, leaving 14 bases not matched to a gene. As DNA, the CDR3 is TGCGCCAGCAGCCTCGTTAGCGGGGGGCCGGGGGTTGAGACCCAGTACTTC. It codes for CASSLVSGGPGVETQYF.

This sequence joins TRBV5-1 and TRBJ1-2; the D gene is possibly TRBD1 (5 bases). The germline gives CDR1 SGHRS, CDR2 YFSETQ. The CDR3 runs to 14 residues. V lost 0 bases, J lost 7 bases, and 13 bases lay in between. CDR3 DNA sequence: TGCGCCAGCAGCTTGGACGACAGAACCACTGGCTACACCTTC. Translating it yields CASSLDDRTTGYTF. The variable domain in full, with the rest retrieved from reference TRBV5-1 and TRBJ1-2, is KAGVTQTPRYLIKTRGQQVTLSCSPISGHRSVSWYQQTPGQGLQFLFEYFSETQRNKGNFPGRFSGRQFSNSRSEMNVSTLELGDSALYLCASSLDDRTTGYTFGSGTRLTVV.

V is TRBV30 and J is TRBJ1-1; the D gene is possibly TRBD1 (5 bases). Trimming took 4 bases from V and 0 from J, leaving 15 bases between them. The CDR3 consists of 15 residues. CDR1 and CDR2 from the germline V gene are GTSNPN and SVGIG (reference sequence). For the CDR3, the DNA is TGTGCCTGGACTCTTAGCGGGGGAATGAACACTGAAGCTTTCTTT. It encodes CAWTLSGGMNTEAFF.

The table lists this clonotype with a few counts. The rearrangement links TRBV7-3 to TRBJ1-2; D remains ambiguous. The CDR3 spans 13 residues. Germline CDR1 is SGHTA and CDR2 is FQGTGA. V dropped 0 bases and J dropped 8 bases, with 10 bases sitting between them. The CDR3 DNA is TGTGCCAGCAGCTTAACGAAGGACCAAGGCTACACCTTC. Translated: CASSLTKDQGYTF.

This clonotype was seen ten or more times. J is TRBJ1-5 and V is TRBV5-1, with TRBD1 matching 8 bases. Germline V gene lookup returns CDR1 SGHRS and CDR2 YFSETQ. V shed 4 bases and J 4 bases; nucleotides not matched to a gene: 7. This CDR3 is 15 amino acids long. The CDR3 DNA is TGCGCCAGCAGCCCCGGGACAGGAGCTAATCAGCCCCAGCATTTT. This encodes CASSPGTGANQPQHF.

This chain joins TRBV12-3 or TRBV12-4 and TRBJ2-3; 7 bases match TRBD1. This CDR3 contains 12 residues. V shed 11 bases and J 0 bases; nucleotides not matched to a gene: 2. DNA for the CDR3: TGTGCCGGACAGGCCAGCACAGATACGCAGTATTTT. As protein: CAGQASTDTQYF.

The chain is built from TRBV5-1 and TRBJ2-2; TRBD2 might be the D (5 bases). The germline V and J ends were trimmed by 2 bases and 1 base, with 15 bases remaining between them. The CDR3 runs to 17 residues. Germline CDR1 and CDR2: SGHRS and YFSETQ. CDR3 sequence: CASSFGRGNQNTGELFF. CDR3 coding DNA: TGCGCCAGCAGCTTCGGACGGGGAAACCAGAACACCGGGGAGCTGTTTTTT.

This clonotype was seen only a few times. The CDR3 region is CASSQAAGNTIYF. CDR3 sequence (DNA): TGTGCCAGCAGCCAGGCGGCTGGAAACACCATATATTTT. V usage is TRBV3-1 and J usage is TRBJ1-3; D unresolved. The CDR3 has 13 residues. Germline CDR1 and CDR2: LGHDT and YNNKEL (reference sequence). The ends were cut back, 3 bases at V and 2 bases at J, with 5 bases in the middle. The variable domain in full, completed from reference TRBV3-1 and TRBJ1-3, reads DTAVSQTPKYLVTQMGNDKSIKCEQNLGHDTMYWYKQDSKKFLKIMFSYNNKELIINETVPNRFSPKSPDKAHLNLHINSLELGDSAVYFCASSQAAGNTIYFGEGSWLTVV.

The rearrangement joins TRBV5-1 to TRBJ2-3, with TRBD2 matching 13 bases. V was clipped by 0 bases and J by 5 bases; unmatched bases: 3. Germline CDR1 and CDR2: SGHRS and YFSETQ. The CDR3 length is 16 residues. In nucleotides, the CDR3 is TGCGCCAGCAGCTTGGAAGGGACTAGCGGGGAAGATACGCAGTATTTT. This codes for CASSLEGTSGEDTQYF.

This clonotype has a count of ten or more. The chain is built from TRBV7-9 and TRBJ2-3, with a tentative D call TRBD1 (6 bases). The V gene lost 7 bases and the J gene lost 3 bases, with 17 bases spanning the gap. This CDR3 region has 15 residues. Germline assignment: CDR1 SEHNR and CDR2 FQNEAQ (reference sequence). The CDR3 DNA reads TGTGCCAGCACCCCCGTGTCAACAGGGACAGATACGCAGTATTTT. It is translated as CASTPVSTGTDTQYF.

This clonotype was counted many times. The V gene is TRBV5-6, the J gene TRBJ2-6; no firm D call. The CDR3 has 15 residues. In germline, CDR1 is SGHDT, CDR2 YYEEEE. Trimming shortened V by 1 base and J by 1 base, and 6 bases separated the two germline ends. The CDR3 DNA is TGTGCCAGCAGCTTGCCCGTTTCTGGGGCCAACGTCCTGACTTTC. Residues: CASSLPVSGANVLTF. Complete variable domain (other parts from reference TRBV5-6 and TRBJ2-6): DAGVTQSPTHLIKTRGQQVTLRCSPKSGHDTVSWYQQALGQGPQFIFQYYEEEERQRGNFPDRFSGHQFPNYSSELNVNALLLGDSALYLCASSLPVSGANVLTFGAGSRLTVL.

V gene TRBV7-8 combines with J gene TRBJ2-1, with 8 bases lining up with TRBD2. CDR1 and CDR2 (germline): SGHVS, FQNEAQ. The CDR3 is made up of 16 amino acids. Trimming took 0 bases from V and 6 from J; bases not matched to a gene: 7. CDR3 DNA sequence: TGTGCCAGCAGCTTAGCTATTAAGCGGGGGATCAATGAGCAGTTCTTC. Its protein product is CASSLAIKRGINEQFF.

A few counts support this clonotype. The J gene is TRBJ2-2, the V gene TRBV7-2; possible D gene TRBD1, 6 bases. V lost 5 bases to trimming and J lost 8 bases, with 9 bases between them. The CDR3 has 12 amino acids. Germline V gives CDR1 SGHTA, CDR2 FQGNSA. The CDR3: CASSTRGGELFF. In DNA form, the CDR3 reads TGTGCCAGCAGCACCAGGGGTGGGGAGCTGTTTTTT.

This clonotype was seen just once. The chain carries TRBV18 and TRBJ1-5; no firm D call. This CDR3 comprises 14 residues. The germline V gene encodes CDR1 KGHSH and CDR2 LQKENI. Trimming removed 3 bases from V and 10 bases from J, with 16 bases in between. The CDR3 nucleotides read TGTGCCAGCTCACCGGGTCCCCCGGCAAGACCCCAGCATTTT. It is translated as CASSPGPPARPQHF.

This clonotype was recorded a few times. The V gene is TRBV7-2, the J gene TRBJ2-2; 8 nucleotides match TRBD1. CDR3 length equals 16 residues. The J segment lost 7 bases and the V segment lost 2 bases, leaving 9 bases of the junction unmatched. Germline lookup yields CDR1 SGHTA and CDR2 FQGNSA. CDR3 loop: CASSLQGATGVGELFF. For the CDR3, the DNA is TGTGCCAGCAGCTTACAGGGGGCGACTGGGGTCGGGGAGCTGTTTTTT.

Ten or more counts support this clonotype. The chain couples TRBV5-1 to TRBJ2-1; 8 nucleotides match TRBD2. Trimming took 2 bases from V and 3 from J; bases not matched to a gene: 10. The germline gives CDR1 SGHRS, CDR2 YFSETQ. CDR3 length: 17 amino acids. CDR3 residues: CASSFPTGGAYYNEQFF. The CDR3 nucleotides are TGCGCCAGCAGCTTCCCTACCGGGGGGGCCTACTACAATGAGCAGTTCTTC.

This clonotype was recorded at least ten times. The rearrangement uses TRBV11-2 and TRBJ2-5; TRBD1 or TRBD2 may be the D gene (5 bases each). This CDR3 has 14 amino acids. Trimming took 5 bases from V and 5 from J, leaving 15 bases between them. Germline lookup yields CDR1 SGHAT and CDR2 FQNNGV. CDR3 loop: CASSRAGAGETQYF. The CDR3 DNA reads as TGTGCCAGCAGCCGGGCCGGGGCCGGGGAGACCCAGTACTTC.

As concerns this clonotype: Germline and junction disagree at one end, which may indicate a read error. This chain connects TRBV18 to TRBJ2-3; D remains unclear. The CDR3 has 14 amino acids. Germline V gives CDR1 KGHSH, CDR2 LQKENI. CDR3 DNA sequence: TGTGCCAGCTCGATCACTCTCGGCACAGATACGCATTATTTT. The encoded protein is CASSITLGTDTHYF.